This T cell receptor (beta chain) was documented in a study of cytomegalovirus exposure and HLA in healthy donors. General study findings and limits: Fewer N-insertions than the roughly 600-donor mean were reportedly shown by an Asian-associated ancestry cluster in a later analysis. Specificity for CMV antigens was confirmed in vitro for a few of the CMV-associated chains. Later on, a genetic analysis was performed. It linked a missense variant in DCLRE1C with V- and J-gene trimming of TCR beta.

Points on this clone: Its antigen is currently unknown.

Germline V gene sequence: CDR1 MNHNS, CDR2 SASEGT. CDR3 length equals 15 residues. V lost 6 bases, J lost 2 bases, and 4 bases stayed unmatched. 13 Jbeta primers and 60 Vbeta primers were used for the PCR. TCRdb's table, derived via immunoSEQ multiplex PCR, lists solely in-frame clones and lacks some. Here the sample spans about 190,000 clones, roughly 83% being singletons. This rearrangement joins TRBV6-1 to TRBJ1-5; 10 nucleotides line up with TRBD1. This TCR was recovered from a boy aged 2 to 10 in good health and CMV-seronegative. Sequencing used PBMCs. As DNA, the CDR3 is TGTGCCAGCAGCCCCGGACAGGGGGGCAATCAGCCCCAGCATTTT. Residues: CASSPGQGGNQPQHF.